These 13 T cell receptor beta chains were all obtained from the same sample, sequenced in a study of blood T cell repertoires in COVID-19. Assay: immunoSEQ multiplex PCR; the TCRdb copy retains only in-frame clones and omits some. This sample has under 300,000 clones; around 90% occur once, and the top ten carry about 1.7%. The source material was PBMCs or T cells enriched from blood (not recorded which). All receptors derive from a woman aged 40 to 50 who had recovered from COVID-19.

The chain recombines TRBV5-5 with TRBJ2-3, with TRBD2 matching over 14 bases. Per the germline V gene, CDR1 is SGHKS and CDR2 is YYEKEE (reference sequence). This CDR3 contains 18 residues. V was pared by 0 bases and J by 1 base, with 4 bases of the junction left unmatched. The CDR3 DNA follows: TGTGCCAGCAGCTTGGTGACTAGCGGGAGGGCCGGCACAGATACGCAGTATTTT. Protein sequence: CASSLVTSGRAGTDTQYF.

V is TRBV5-1 and J is TRBJ2-5, with 9 bases lining up with TRBD2. Germline CDR1 is SGHRS and CDR2 is YFSETQ. The CDR3 is 15 amino acids. V lost 0 bases to trimming and J lost 4 bases; unmatched junction nucleotides: 4. Here the CDR3 DNA reads TGCGCCAGCAGCTTGGAGTTGCGGGGGGGAGAGACCCAGTACTTC. Residues: CASSLELRGGETQYF.

The rearrangement uses TRBV30 and TRBJ2-7; a weak D match, TRBD2 (5 bases). Trimming stripped 2 bases from V and 0 bases from J, with 8 bases between. This CDR3 is built from 13 residues. The germline V gene has CDR1 GTSNPN and CDR2 SVGIG (reference sequence). In DNA, the CDR3 is TGTGCCTGGAGTTCCGGGGTCTCCTACGAGCAGTACTTC. This gives the protein CAWSSGVSYEQYF.

The rearrangement uses TRBV6-5 and TRBJ1-1; TRBD1 is a possible D gene (6 bases). Germline V gives CDR1 MNHEY, CDR2 SVGAGI. The CDR3 spans 16 residues. V gave up 2 bases and J gave up 0 bases, with 13 bases separating them. The CDR3 reads CASSYPRGGVNTEAFF. CDR3 DNA: TGTGCCAGCAGTTACCCGAGAGGGGGGGTGAACACTGAAGCTTTCTTT.

The chain carries TRBV7-9 and TRBJ2-7; 8 bases align to TRBD1. The trim removed 5 bases at V and 4 bases at J, leaving 7 bases unmatched. The V gene's germline CDR1 is SEHNR and CDR2 FQNEAQ (reference sequence). The CDR3 runs 14 residues. CDR3 bases: TGTGCCAGCAGCCCCGGGACAGGCAGGTACGAGCAGTACTTC. The encoded protein is CASSPGTGRYEQYF. The variable domain in full, completed from reference TRBV7-9 and TRBJ2-7, reads DTGVSQNPRHKITKRGQNVTFRCDPISEHNRLYWYRQTLGQGPEFLTYFQNEAQLEKSRLLSDRFSAERPKGSFSTLEIQRTEQGDSAMYLCASSPGTGRYEQYFGPGTRLTVT.

The chain carries TRBV7-9 and TRBJ2-1, with 8 bases aligning to TRBD2. J lost 8 bases, V lost 1 base, and 10 bases had no gene match. The CDR3 length is 16 residues. In germline, CDR1 is SEHNR, CDR2 FQNEAQ (reference sequence). This CDR3 reads CASSLEMAGGADEQFF. CDR3 bases: TGTGCCAGCAGCTTAGAAATGGCCGGGGGGGCCGATGAGCAGTTCTTC.

The CDR3 DNA follows: TGTGCCACCAGATGGACAGGTCAGGATACGCAGTATTTT. Its protein product is CATRWTGQDTQYF. This chain joins TRBV15 and TRBJ2-3; 7 bases match TRBD1. V dropped 6 bases and J dropped 6; count of bases not matched to a gene: 6. The germline V gene has CDR1 LNHNV and CDR2 YYDKDF (reference sequence). There are 13 residues in the CDR3.

This rearrangement joins TRBV25-1 to TRBJ1-3; 7 positions match TRBD1. Losses at the gene ends were 2 bases for V and 11 bases for J; bases not matched to a gene: 9. This CDR3 comprises 14 residues. Germline V gene lookup returns CDR1 MGHDK and CDR2 SYGVNS. Written as DNA, the CDR3 is TGTGCCAGCAGTGAAGAGGGGACAGTCCATCCCATATATTTT. Translation: CASSEEGTVHPIYF.

The CDR3 sequence is CASSLEDSYGYTF. Written as DNA, the CDR3 is TGTGCCAGCAGCTTAGAGGACAGCTATGGCTACACCTTC. The J gene is TRBJ1-2, the V gene TRBV11-2; tentative D call: TRBD1 (6 bases). This CDR3 spans 13 amino acids. Germline CDR1 is SGHAT and CDR2 is FQNNGV. Trimming left V 0 bases short and J 4 bases short, with 6 bases between.

The chain carries TRBV19 and TRBJ1-2; D ambiguous. This CDR3 is built from 13 residues. Germline loops: CDR1 LNHDA, CDR2 SQIVND (reference sequence). Trimming stripped 5 bases from V and 7 bases from J, with 14 bases between. The CDR3 DNA is TGTGCCAGTAGTTTCGAGGTCGACCGTGGCTACACCTTC. Its translation: CASSFEVDRGYTF.

The rearrangement joins TRBV7-9 to TRBJ2-2; 8 nucleotides align to TRBD1. CDR1 is SEHNR, CDR2 FQNEAQ, per germline (reference sequence). V lost 2 bases and J lost 5; bases outside the gene matches: 10. The CDR3 contains 17 residues. The CDR3 DNA is TGTGCCAGCAGCTTATCTCCAGGGGGCGTAAGGACCGGGGAGCTGTTTTTT. This sequence encodes CASSLSPGGVRTGELFF.

The V call is TRBV5-4, the J call TRBJ1-2; tentative D call: TRBD1 (6 bases). This CDR3 has 15 residues. In germline, CDR1 is SGHNT, CDR2 YYREEE (reference sequence). V lost 1 base and J 3 bases, leaving 13 bases between the germline ends. The CDR3: CASSLYRTADYGYTF. In DNA form, the CDR3 reads TGTGCCAGCAGCTTGTACCGGACAGCCGACTATGGCTACACCTTC.

DNA of the CDR3: TGTGCCAGCAGTGAAAGGGCGGGACCTAATAATTCACCCCTCCACTTT. Protein: CASSERAGPNNSPLHF. The V call is TRBV2, the J call TRBJ1-6; TRBD1 is a possible D gene (5 bases). The CDR3 has 16 amino acids. Germline CDR1 reads SNHLY; CDR2 reads FYNNEI. V lost 2 bases and J 5 bases, leaving 13 bases between the germline ends.